This paragraph covers one TCR beta chain sequence. The sort gate was single viable CD3+CD4+CD8-CD45RO+ cells for memory CD4+ T cells. The CDR3 length is 15 residues. Between the trimmed V and J ends, which lost 1 base and 8 bases, there was a span of 14 bases. Per germline, CDR1 MGHRA and CDR2 YSYEKL. This sample is drawn from a study of memory CD4+ T cells and cytomegalovirus serostatus. The repertoire was sequenced with immunoSEQ multiplex PCR; TCRdb's copy has only in-frame clones and lacks some. The sample has about 47,000 clones; approximately 74% are singletons. Sequenced: memory CD4+ T cells from blood. This chain links TRBV4-1 with TRBJ2-2; D remains unclear. The receptor's source is an adult in good health and CMV-seropositive. The CDR3 region is CASSQVLVLRGELFF. For the CDR3, the DNA is TGCGCCAGCAGCCAAGTTCTAGTTCTAAGGGGGGAGCTGTTTTTT.